This TCR beta chain was observed in a study of early T cells in non-severe SARS-CoV-2 infection. The table lists this clonotype with a few counts. TCRdb re-called the 5' RACE reads through MiXCR, storing one row per CDR3 protein. This sample yields about 69,000 distinct CDR3 sequences, of which 9.5% are seen a single time; 5.9% belongs to the top ten. Germline CDR1 and CDR2: DFQATT and SNEGSKA (reference sequence). The CDR3 has 15 residues. V dropped 6 bases and J dropped 4; count of bases not matched to a gene: 11. This chain links TRBV20-1 with TRBJ1-4; 7 bases map to TRBD1. The clonotype comes from an adult who was a healthcare worker with PCR-confirmed SARS-CoV-2 infection or an uninfected control (not recorded which). The specimen sequenced was whole blood. CDR3 coding DNA: TGCAGTGCCCCAAAGGGACAGAACTTTAATGAAAAACTGTTTTTT. Translated, it gives CSAPKGQNFNEKLFF.